This T cell receptor (beta chain) was retrieved from a study of blood T cell repertoires in COVID-19. As for the study in general: Nucleic acid was either cDNA or gDNA, and it came from T cells, B-cell-depleted T cells, or PBMCs.

How the authors handled the data: Amplification from reference gene primers served as the basis for estimated nucleated cell counts. Repertoires were generated with immunoSEQ multiplex PCR, while TCRdb's copy carries only in-frame clones and drops some. V and J calls plus clone size are reproduced from that table; the DNA served to infer D and trimming. The table lists roughly 63,000 clones, around 80% of them singletons. The CDR3 extends over 15 amino acids. V trimming: 1 base; J trimming: 0 bases; junction bases outside the gene matches: 3. The germline CDR1 and CDR2 sequences are SEHNR and FQNEAQ (reference sequence).

Sequencing input: peripheral blood. The chain links TRBV7-9 to TRBJ2-7; 7 bases match TRBD2. The source is a human donor in a cohort sampled during active COVID-19. This chain's CDR3 is CASSLGSGASYEQYF. In DNA form, the CDR3 reads TGTGCCAGCAGCTTAGGAAGCGGGGCCTCCTACGAGCAGTACTTC.